These T cell receptor beta chains were read from a single sample in a study of CD8 T cells in ankylosing spondylitis. TCRdb reanalysed the 5' RACE reads using MiXCR and keeps one entry per CDR3 protein. The sample has some 200,000 distinct CDR3 sequences; roughly 25% are singletons. The sequencing sample was made of blood, either unsorted or a sorted T cell fraction (not recorded which). The receptors here all came from a male donor with ankylosing spondylitis or in good health (not recorded which). Each CDR3 is given with its conserved first and last residue. Fields, in order: clone size, J gene, D gene, CDR3 length, V gene, CDR3 protein, CDR3 DNA. The D gene is left open where the match is weak. The listing skips clone size in some rows; elsewhere it reads once, few, many or a size class.

many,TRBJ2-5,.,13,TRBV12-3/TRBV12-4,CASSTLRIETQYF,TGTGCCAGCAGCACACTTCGAATTGAGACCCAGTACTTC
.,TRBJ2-3,.,15,TRBV9,CASSVAFASTDTQYF,TGTGCCAGCAGCGTAGCCTTCGCTAGCACAGATACGCAGTATTTT
many,TRBJ1-4,.,15,TRBV7-6,CASSFARQENEKLFF,TGTGCCAGCAGCTTTGCCCGACAGGAGAATGAAAAACTGTTTTTT
.,TRBJ1-3,.,15,TRBV20-1,CSALITGYSGNTIYF,TGCAGTGCCCTGATTACAGGGTACTCTGGAAACACCATATATTTT
many,TRBJ1-2,.,13,TRBV5-1,CASSLYGDYGYTF,TGCGCCAGCAGCTTGTACGGAGACTATGGCTACACCTTC
.,TRBJ2-3,TRBD2,17,TRBV7-2,CASSTGLAGVSTDTQYF,TGTGCCAGCAGCACGGGACTAGCGGGAGTATCGACAGATACGCAGTATTTT
few,TRBJ1-1,.,13,TRBV6-1,CASLAPGSTEAFF,TGTGCCAGCTTGGCACCTGGTAGCACTGAAGCTTTCTTT
many,TRBJ1-3,TRBD1,18,TRBV12-3/TRBV12-4,CASSPGQREALTGNTIYF,TGTGCCAGCAGTCCGGGACAGAGGGAGGCCTTAACTGGAAACACCATATATTTT
.,TRBJ2-3,.,15,TRBV12-3/TRBV12-4,CASSFERRYTDTQYF,TGTGCCAGCAGTTTTGAGAGGCGGTACACAGATACGCAGTATTTT
few,TRBJ1-2,TRBD1,13,TRBV6-5,CASRSTGGSGYTF,TGTGCCAGCAGATCGACAGGGGGAAGTGGCTACACCTTC
.,TRBJ2-7,TRBD2,18,TRBV2,CAFSPVGGPGLAGLEQYF,TGTGCCTTCAGTCCCGTTGGGGGACCGGGACTAGCGGGACTCGAGCAGTACTTC
few,TRBJ2-6,TRBD2,18,TRBV10-2,CASREGLAGLSGANVLTF,TGCGCCAGCAGAGAGGGACTAGCGGGCCTCTCTGGGGCCAACGTCCTGACTTTC
.,TRBJ2-1,TRBD1,18,TRBV29-1,CSATGGTGRVFSYNEQFF,TGCAGCGCCACTGGGGGGACAGGTCGAGTTTTTTCCTACAATGAGCAGTTCTTC
.,TRBJ2-1,TRBD1,15,TRBV20-1,CSARARQGAHNEQFF,TGCAGTGCTCGTGCCCGACAGGGTGCCCACAATGAGCAGTTCTTC
many,TRBJ1-1,TRBD1,16,TRBV6-5,CASSSPGQVVNTEAFF,TGTGCCAGCAGTTCACCCGGACAGGTGGTGAACACTGAAGCTTTCTTT
.,TRBJ2-7,.,14,TRBV10-3,CAIRTGSSSYEQYF,TGTGCCATCAGGACAGGCTCTAGCTCCTACGAGCAGTACTTC
few,TRBJ2-7,TRBD1,15,TRBV4-2,CASSQWAGQGYEQYF,TGTGCCAGCAGCCAATGGGCGGGACAGGGCTACGAGCAGTACTTC
many,TRBJ2-3,TRBD2,16,TRBV7-2,CASSDFLAGYTDTQYF,TGTGCCAGCAGCGATTTTCTAGCGGGGTACACAGATACGCAGTATTTT
many,TRBJ1-5,.,13,TRBV6-5,CASSLQSNQPQHF,TGTGCCAGCAGTTTGCAGTCCAATCAGCCCCAGCATTTT
many,TRBJ2-5,.,14,TRBV7-2,CASSPLVGAETQYF,TGTGCCAGCAGCCCCCTCGTAGGGGCAGAGACCCAGTACTTC
few,TRBJ1-2,TRBD1,14,TRBV29-1,CSVDGPGGLGGYTF,TGCAGCGTTGATGGGCCAGGGGGTCTGGGTGGCTACACCTTC
.,TRBJ2-7,TRBD2,14,TRBV25-1,CASSYSSGSIEQYF,TGTGCCAGCAGTTATAGTAGCGGGAGTATCGAGCAGTACTTC
.,TRBJ2-3,.,14,TRBV10-3,CAISDPTTADTQYF,TGTGCCATCAGTGACCCGACTACCGCAGATACGCAGTATTTT
many,TRBJ2-3,.,14,TRBV4-1,CASSRSDSSDTQYF,TGCGCCAGCAGCCGATCGGACAGTTCAGATACGCAGTATTTT
once,TRBJ1-2,.,16,TRBV20-1,CCATSSTEGRVYGYTF,TGCTGTGCTACCTCCAGCACGGAGGGGAGGGTCTATGGCTACACCTTC
many,TRBJ1-1,.,11,TRBV6-2/TRBV6-3,CASSQGSEAFF,TGTGCCAGCAGCCAGGGGAGTGAAGCTTTCTTT